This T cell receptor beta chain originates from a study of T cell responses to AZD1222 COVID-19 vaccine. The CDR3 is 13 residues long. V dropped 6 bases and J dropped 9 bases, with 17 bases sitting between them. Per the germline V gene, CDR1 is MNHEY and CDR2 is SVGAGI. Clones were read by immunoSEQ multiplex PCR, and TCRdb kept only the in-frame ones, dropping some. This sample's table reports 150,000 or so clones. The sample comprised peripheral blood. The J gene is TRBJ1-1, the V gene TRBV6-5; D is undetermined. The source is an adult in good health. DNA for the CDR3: TGTGCCAGCAGCTCCGGGCCCGCTTCGAAAGCTTTCTTT. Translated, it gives CASSSGPASKAFF.